Listed below are T cell receptor beta chains from one sample, sequenced in a study of shared clonotypes between healthy human individuals. This table comes from immunoSEQ multiplex PCR, and its TCRdb copy is limited to in-frame clones, with some not included. The repertoire holds some 2,500,000 clones, with roughly 93% as singletons. Sample: naive CD4+ T cells from PBMCs. These TCRs come from a man aged 18-30 years in good health. Some clones in this sample may be carry-over from other donors' samples. CDR3s leave out the opening cysteine and the closing phenylalanine or tryptophan.

CDR3aa,v_gene,j_gene,len
ASGTDSGTAPKGYT,TRBV27,TRBJ1-2,14
ASSQDFLPPGEQY,TRBV4-3,TRBJ2-7,13
ASSPRWSTDTQY,TRBV19,TRBJ2-3,12
ASSLASSGRNIQY,TRBV5-1,TRBJ2-4,13
ASSSKGGRGTEAF,TRBV5-4,TRBJ1-1,13
ASSYSFGNHEQY,TRBV6-5,TRBJ2-7,12
ASSFGGSWNEQY,TRBV28,TRBJ2-7,12
ASSPPLAGTQETQY,TRBV5-1,TRBJ2-5,14
ASSMLGIFTGELF,TRBV19,TRBJ2-2,13
ASSYSGPMTGELF,TRBV6-5,TRBJ2-2,13
ASSGSLAHQETQY,TRBV2,TRBJ2-5,13
ASSQGYTGNSYEQY,TRBV4-3,TRBJ2-7,14
ASSFAEGAEQY,TRBV7-2,TRBJ2-7,11
ASSDHRRRGDEQF,TRBV6-1,TRBJ2-1,13
ASSLNRWAF,TRBV27,TRBJ1-1,9
ASSVDPAGTQY,TRBV9,TRBJ2-3,11
ASSPPGVGTQY,TRBV18,TRBJ2-5,11
ASSLRAGADTQY,TRBV11-3,TRBJ2-3,12
ASSQDPSGSSNEQF,TRBV4-1,TRBJ2-1,14
ASSPANLGLAGVGNEQF,TRBV4-2,TRBJ2-1,17
ASSLERVYNEQF,TRBV5-1,TRBJ2-1,12
ASSKVSRNPPGTDTQY,TRBV21-1,TRBJ2-3,16
ASSPKGSTDTQY,TRBV18,TRBJ2-3,12
ASSYTTSGRKEQY,TRBV6-5,TRBJ2-7,13
ASSLTLGGVTEAF,TRBV7-2,TRBJ1-1,13
ASSRIRDNNEQF,TRBV18,TRBJ2-1,12
ASSEAGGIQGAF,TRBV2,TRBJ1-1,12
AWSGTPGLAGGTYEQY,TRBV30,TRBJ2-7,16
ASSVTSGSHEQY,TRBV2,TRBJ2-7,12
ASASLASGYNEQF,TRBV6-5,TRBJ2-1,13
AWTSQETQY,TRBV30,TRBJ2-5,9
ASSWTSGNNNEQF,TRBV6-5,TRBJ2-1,13
ASSKWGSGPPKEKLF,TRBV21-1,TRBJ1-4,15
ASSLAATGKDIQY,TRBV5-1,TRBJ2-4,13
ASSLEANTEAF,TRBV5-1,TRBJ1-1,11
ASSPTAGQSYEQY,TRBV18,TRBJ2-7,13
ASSQDGAGGYNEQF,TRBV4-3,TRBJ2-1,14
ASKSGWSSYEQY,TRBV19,TRBJ2-7,12
ASSEAGGAHYGYT,TRBV6-1,TRBJ1-2,13
ASSQETGWRNTIY,TRBV28,TRBJ1-3,13
ASSMLGVETQY,TRBV19,TRBJ2-5,11
ASSATGRDAH,TRBV6-5,TRBJ1-5,10
ASSPGPMGSGNTIY,TRBV7-7,TRBJ1-3,14
ASRLTGTGEQY,TRBV27,TRBJ2-7,11
SVESSGSAYEQY,TRBV29-1,TRBJ2-7,12
ASSSAIGAEAF,TRBV7-7,TRBJ1-1,11
AWSGGRGAALGQPQH,TRBV30,TRBJ1-5,15
ASSETYYEQY,TRBV25-1,TRBJ2-7,10
ASSESTGTNYGYT,TRBV7-9,TRBJ1-2,13
ASSVQGQPQH,TRBV28,TRBJ1-5,10
ASSVPGSRTDTQY,TRBV19,TRBJ2-3,13